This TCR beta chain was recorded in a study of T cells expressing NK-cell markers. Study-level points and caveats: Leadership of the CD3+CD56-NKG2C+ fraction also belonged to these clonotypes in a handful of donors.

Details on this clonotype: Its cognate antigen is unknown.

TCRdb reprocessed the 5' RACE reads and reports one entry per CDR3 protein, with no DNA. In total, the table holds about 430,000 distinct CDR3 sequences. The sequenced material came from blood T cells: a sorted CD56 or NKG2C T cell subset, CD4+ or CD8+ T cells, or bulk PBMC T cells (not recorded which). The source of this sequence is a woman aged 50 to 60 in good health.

The CDR3 sequence: CSDNGQGTYGYTF. This chain uses TRBV29-1 with TRBJ1-2; with no DNA, the TCRdb D assignment of TRBD1 cannot be verified. The germline V gene encodes CDR1 SQVTM and CDR2 ANQGSEA. The CDR3 consists of 13 residues.